Below, 5 T cell receptor beta chains from the same sample are listed, as sequenced in a study of CD8+ T cells in alopecia areata. RNA extraction and reverse transcription yielded cDNA as sequencing template. Sequencing was performed with immunoSEQ multiplex PCR; in TCRdb, only in-frame clones are kept and a portion is missing. The data hold around 97,000 clones, with around 59% observed a single time. The sequenced sample consisted of CD4+ T cells sorted from blood. The origin of the receptors is a human donor in good health.

This clone was counted between two and nine times. The gene calls are TRBV30 and TRBJ1-1, with TRBD1 as a possible D gene (5 bases). The CDR3 covers 14 residues. CDR1 is GTSNPN, CDR2 SVGIG, per germline (reference sequence). Trimming removed 5 bases at V and 4 bases at J, with 17 bases between. The CDR3 loop reads CAWEPQGRTTEAFF. The CDR3, as DNA: TGTGCCTGGGAACCTCAGGGTAGGACCACTGAAGCTTTCTTT.

The chain uses TRBV11-2 and TRBJ1-4; the D is unclear. V gave up 4 bases and J gave up 8 bases, with 17 bases separating them. The germline V gene has CDR1 SGHAT and CDR2 FQNNGV. CDR3 length: 15 amino acids. The CDR3 here is CASSSSPALGEKLFF. The CDR3 nucleotides read TGTGCCAGCAGCTCTAGCCCTGCACTGGGGGAAAAACTGTTTTTT.

This chain links TRBV11-2 with TRBJ1-2; 9 bases fit TRBD1. CDR3 size: 15 residues. V was pared by 3 bases and J by 3 bases, with 5 bases of the junction left unmatched. Germline CDR1 SGHAT, CDR2 FQNNGV. The CDR3, as DNA: TGTGCCAGCAGCTTGGGGACAGGGATGGACTATGGCTACACCTTC. This sequence encodes CASSLGTGMDYGYTF.

The J gene is TRBJ1-4, the V gene TRBV30, with 8 bases matching TRBD1. Germline V gives CDR1 GTSNPN, CDR2 SVGIG (reference sequence). The CDR3 is 13 amino acids. Unmatched junction bases numbered 6, after V lost 8 bases and J lost 4 bases. The CDR3 nucleotides are TGTGCCATCTTTGACAGGGGTAATGAAAAACTGTTTTTT. Encoded protein: CAIFDRGNEKLFF.

The V and J genes are TRBV7-8 and TRBJ2-2, with unresolved D. The V gene lost 1 base and the J gene lost 4 bases, with 1 base spanning the gap. This CDR3 has 12 residues. Looked up from germline, CDR1 is SGHVS and CDR2 is FQNEAQ. CDR3: CASSLGTGELFF. CDR3 DNA: TGTGCCAGCAGCTTAGGCACCGGGGAGCTGTTTTTT.